A selection of T cell receptor beta chains follows, all from one sample in a study of CD8 T cells in ankylosing spondylitis. MiXCR, run by TCRdb on the 5' RACE reads, gives a single entry per CDR3 protein. The sample lists about 96,000 distinct CDR3 sequences; around 25% were seen once. What was sequenced was blood, either unsorted or a sorted T cell fraction (not recorded which). These receptor sequences come from a male donor with ankylosing spondylitis or in good health (not recorded which). The CDR3 runs from the conserved cysteine through the conserved F or W. Each record gives: J gene, D gene, clone size, V gene, CDR3 protein, CDR3 DNA. The D gene is left open where the match is weak. Clone size is given for some rows only: seen once, a few or many times, or a class if the clone is expanded.

j_call: TRBJ2-7
d_call: .
clone_size: few
v_call: TRBV18
cdr3_aa: CASSPRATYEQYF
cdr3_nt: TGTGCCAGCTCACCCAGGGCCACCTACGAGCAGTACTTC

j_call: TRBJ2-3
d_call: .
clone_size: .
v_call: TRBV9
cdr3_aa: CASGVSGLTDTQYF
cdr3_nt: TGTGCCAGCGGGGTCAGCGGACTCACAGATACGCAGTATTTT

j_call: TRBJ2-2
d_call: TRBD1
clone_size: .
v_call: TRBV20-1
cdr3_aa: CSARDSRQGSGELFF
cdr3_nt: TGCAGTGCTAGAGACTCCCGACAGGGAAGCGGGGAGCTGTTTTTT

j_call: TRBJ2-1
d_call: TRBD1
clone_size: .
v_call: TRBV5-1
cdr3_aa: CASSVDRGSYNEQFF
cdr3_nt: TGCGCCAGCAGCGTCGACAGGGGCTCCTACAATGAGCAGTTCTTC

j_call: TRBJ2-1
d_call: TRBD1
clone_size: .
v_call: TRBV7-6
cdr3_aa: CATSRTGVGNEQFF
cdr3_nt: TGTGCCACGTCCAGGACAGGGGTGGGGAATGAGCAGTTCTTC

j_call: TRBJ2-3
d_call: TRBD2
clone_size: .
v_call: TRBV5-1
cdr3_aa: CASSGGGLGGDTQYF
cdr3_nt: TGCGCCAGCAGCGGCGGGGGGTTGGGGGGAGATACGCAGTATTTT

j_call: TRBJ2-3
d_call: TRBD2
clone_size: .
v_call: TRBV7-6
cdr3_aa: CASSLGTSGTDTQYF
cdr3_nt: TGTGCCAGCAGCCTCGGGACTAGCGGGACAGATACGCAGTATTTT

j_call: TRBJ2-2
d_call: TRBD1
clone_size: .
v_call: TRBV29-1
cdr3_aa: CSGGQGGYTGELFF
cdr3_nt: TGCAGCGGGGGACAGGGGGGATACACCGGGGAGCTGTTTTTT

j_call: TRBJ1-1
d_call: .
clone_size: many
v_call: TRBV5-1
cdr3_aa: CASSLKRANTEAFF
cdr3_nt: TGCGCCAGCAGCTTAAAACGGGCGAACACTGAAGCTTTCTTT

j_call: TRBJ1-3
d_call: TRBD1
clone_size: .
v_call: TRBV5-1
cdr3_aa: CASSLDRAGNTIYF
cdr3_nt: TGCGCCAGCAGCCTGGACAGGGCTGGAAACACCATATATTTT

j_call: TRBJ2-6
d_call: TRBD2
clone_size: .
v_call: TRBV11-2
cdr3_aa: CASSPLRNREVSYSGANVLTF
cdr3_nt: TGTGCCAGCAGCCCTCTTAGGAACCGGGAGGTATCCTACTCTGGGGCCAACGTCCTGACTTTC

j_call: TRBJ2-5
d_call: TRBD1
clone_size: few
v_call: TRBV19
cdr3_aa: CASTQTGVGETQYF
cdr3_nt: TGTGCCAGTACTCAGACAGGGGTGGGAGAGACCCAGTACTTC

j_call: TRBJ2-5
d_call: .
clone_size: few
v_call: TRBV18
cdr3_aa: CASSPLYGPSIETQYF
cdr3_nt: TGTGCCAGCTCACCACTCTATGGGCCTAGTATCGAGACCCAGTACTTC

j_call: TRBJ2-7
d_call: .
clone_size: .
v_call: TRBV15
cdr3_aa: CATSSGASYEQYF
cdr3_nt: TGTGCCACCTCTTCCGGGGCTTCCTACGAGCAGTACTTC

j_call: TRBJ2-5
d_call: .
clone_size: few
v_call: TRBV5-1
cdr3_aa: CASSWDEGETQYF
cdr3_nt: TGCGCCAGCAGTTGGGACGAGGGGGAGACCCAGTACTTC

j_call: TRBJ2-1
d_call: .
clone_size: .
v_call: TRBV7-9
cdr3_aa: CASSSVDDEQFF
cdr3_nt: TGTGCCAGCAGCTCAGTAGACGATGAGCAGTTCTTC

j_call: TRBJ2-1
d_call: .
clone_size: .
v_call: TRBV20-1
cdr3_aa: CSAVISVDNEQFF
cdr3_nt: TGCAGTGCCGTCATCTCTGTCGATAATGAGCAGTTCTTC

j_call: TRBJ1-1
d_call: .
clone_size: .
v_call: TRBV7-2
cdr3_aa: CASSQGQRVNTEAFF
cdr3_nt: TGTGCCAGCAGCCAAGGGCAACGGGTGAACACTGAAGCTTTCTTT

j_call: TRBJ2-5
d_call: .
clone_size: .
v_call: TRBV20-1
cdr3_aa: CSASSRDRETQYF
cdr3_nt: TGCAGTGCTAGCTCTCGCGATCGCGAGACCCAGTACTTC

j_call: TRBJ1-1
d_call: .
clone_size: few
v_call: TRBV7-8
cdr3_aa: CASSSIGVMTTEAFF
cdr3_nt: TGTGCCAGCAGCTCAATCGGGGTTATGACTACTGAAGCTTTCTTT

j_call: TRBJ1-1
d_call: .
clone_size: many
v_call: TRBV5-1
cdr3_aa: CASSLGAGNTEAFF
cdr3_nt: TGCGCCAGCAGCTTGGGGGCGGGGAACACTGAAGCTTTCTTT

j_call: TRBJ2-2
d_call: TRBD1
clone_size: .
v_call: TRBV7-2
cdr3_aa: CASSRQGADTGELFF
cdr3_nt: TGTGCCAGCAGCCGGCAGGGGGCCGACACCGGGGAGCTGTTTTTT

j_call: TRBJ1-1
d_call: TRBD1
clone_size: few
v_call: TRBV20-1
cdr3_aa: CSDRGRGTEAFF
cdr3_nt: TGCAGTGACAGGGGGCGCGGCACTGAAGCTTTCTTT

j_call: TRBJ2-5
d_call: TRBD2
clone_size: few
v_call: TRBV5-1
cdr3_aa: CASSLWTSGRIETQYF
cdr3_nt: TGCGCCAGCAGCCTGTGGACTAGCGGGAGAATAGAGACCCAGTACTTC

j_call: TRBJ2-1
d_call: .
clone_size: .
v_call: TRBV18
cdr3_aa: CASSPGVGDEQFF
cdr3_nt: TGTGCCAGCTCACCAGGGGTAGGGGATGAGCAGTTCTTC

j_call: TRBJ2-7
d_call: .
clone_size: .
v_call: TRBV7-9
cdr3_aa: CASSLKPRVPYEQYF
cdr3_nt: TGTGCCAGCAGCTTAAAGCCCCGTGTGCCCTACGAGCAGTACTTC

j_call: TRBJ1-3
d_call: .
clone_size: few
v_call: TRBV2
cdr3_aa: CASKVGAPGNTIYF
cdr3_nt: TGTGCCAGCAAAGTTGGGGCACCTGGAAACACCATATATTTT

j_call: TRBJ2-5
d_call: .
clone_size: few
v_call: TRBV5-1
cdr3_aa: CASSSNRDLGSETQYF
cdr3_nt: TGCGCCAGCAGCTCGAACCGGGACCTAGGTTCAGAGACCCAGTACTTC

j_call: TRBJ2-3
d_call: .
clone_size: .
v_call: TRBV6-5
cdr3_aa: CASSYLVPSDTQYF
cdr3_nt: TGTGCCAGCAGTTATCTCGTCCCCTCCGATACGCAGTATTTT

j_call: TRBJ1-1
d_call: .
clone_size: many
v_call: TRBV28
cdr3_aa: CATRSVNTEAFF
cdr3_nt: TGTGCCACCCGAAGCGTCAACACTGAAGCTTTCTTT

j_call: TRBJ2-7
d_call: .
clone_size: .
v_call: TRBV5-1
cdr3_aa: CASSLGQPSSYEQYF
cdr3_nt: TGCGCCAGCAGCTTGGGACAGCCGAGCTCCTACGAGCAGTACTTC

j_call: TRBJ1-2
d_call: .
clone_size: .
v_call: TRBV12-3/TRBV12-4
cdr3_aa: CASRGSRARYGYTF
cdr3_nt: TGTGCCTCCAGAGGGTCCCGGGCTCGTTATGGCTACACCTTC

j_call: TRBJ2-5
d_call: .
clone_size: .
v_call: TRBV9
cdr3_aa: CASSVLAEVGTQYF
cdr3_nt: TGTGCCAGCAGCGTATTGGCAGAAGTAGGGACCCAGTACTTC

j_call: TRBJ2-3
d_call: TRBD2
clone_size: many
v_call: TRBV5-1
cdr3_aa: CASRSGLAGGSTDTQYF
cdr3_nt: TGCGCCAGCAGATCCGGACTAGCGGGAGGTAGCACAGATACGCAGTATTTT

j_call: TRBJ2-5
d_call: TRBD1
clone_size: few
v_call: TRBV7-9
cdr3_aa: CASSFEVRGRQETQYF
cdr3_nt: TGTGCCAGCAGCTTCGAAGTGAGGGGGCGTCAAGAGACCCAGTACTTC

j_call: TRBJ2-2
d_call: TRBD2
clone_size: .
v_call: TRBV5-1
cdr3_aa: CASSFIGRALNGELFF
cdr3_nt: TGCGCCAGCAGCTTCATCGGGAGGGCCCTCAACGGGGAGCTGTTTTTT

j_call: TRBJ2-2
d_call: .
clone_size: few
v_call: TRBV12-3/TRBV12-4
cdr3_aa: CASTRGTGELFF
cdr3_nt: TGTGCCAGCACCCGAGGCACCGGGGAGCTGTTTTTT

j_call: TRBJ2-7
d_call: .
clone_size: .
v_call: TRBV5-1
cdr3_aa: CASSTSTGAYEQYF
cdr3_nt: TGCGCCAGCAGCACTTCAACAGGCGCCTACGAGCAGTACTTC

j_call: TRBJ1-2
d_call: TRBD1
clone_size: .
v_call: TRBV5-1
cdr3_aa: CASSPGTGVRSGYTF
cdr3_nt: TGCGCCAGCAGCCCCGGGACAGGGGTTCGGAGTGGCTACACCTTC

j_call: TRBJ1-1
d_call: .
clone_size: once
v_call: TRBV6-5
cdr3_aa: CASSYEVDTEAFF
cdr3_nt: TGTGCCAGCAGTTACGAGGTCGACACTGAAGCTTTCTTT

j_call: TRBJ2-3
d_call: .
clone_size: few
v_call: TRBV6-2/TRBV6-3
cdr3_aa: CASSYLYTDTQYF
cdr3_nt: TGTGCCAGCAGTTACCTATACACAGATACGCAGTATTTT

j_call: TRBJ1-1
d_call: .
clone_size: few
v_call: TRBV10-3
cdr3_aa: CAISELAGNTEAFF
cdr3_nt: TGTGCCATCAGTGAGTTGGCGGGGAACACTGAAGCTTTCTTT

j_call: TRBJ2-5
d_call: TRBD1
clone_size: once
v_call: TRBV5-5
cdr3_aa: CASSMGQIQETQYF
cdr3_nt: TGTGCCAGCAGCATGGGACAGATCCAAGAGACCCAGTACTTC

j_call: TRBJ2-5
d_call: TRBD1
clone_size: .
v_call: TRBV28
cdr3_aa: CASSPGTGMVGETQYF
cdr3_nt: TGTGCCAGCAGCCCGGGGACAGGGATGGTAGGAGAGACCCAGTACTTC

j_call: TRBJ1-4
d_call: .
clone_size: .
v_call: TRBV7-2
cdr3_aa: CASSLAPATNEKLFF
cdr3_nt: TGTGCCAGCAGCTTAGCGCCCGCAACTAATGAAAAACTGTTTTTT

j_call: TRBJ1-1
d_call: .
clone_size: .
v_call: TRBV12-3/TRBV12-4
cdr3_aa: CASNLRGEGTEAFF
cdr3_nt: TGTGCCAGCAATTTAAGGGGGGAGGGGACTGAAGCTTTCTTT

j_call: TRBJ2-1
d_call: .
clone_size: once
v_call: TRBV7-2
cdr3_aa: CASSSQSTSYNEQFF
cdr3_nt: TGTGCCAGTAGCTCCCAAAGTACCTCCTACAATGAGCAGTTCTTC

j_call: TRBJ2-1
d_call: .
clone_size: .
v_call: TRBV20-1
cdr3_aa: CSAPVWGKYNEQFF
cdr3_nt: TGCAGTGCACCAGTTTGGGGAAAATACAATGAGCAGTTCTTC

j_call: TRBJ1-1
d_call: .
clone_size: .
v_call: TRBV20-1
cdr3_aa: CSARDGVGAFF
cdr3_nt: TGCAGTGCTAGAGATGGGGTTGGAGCTTTCTTT

j_call: TRBJ1-1
d_call: TRBD1
clone_size: few
v_call: TRBV3-1
cdr3_aa: CASSQDNQGAREAFF
cdr3_nt: TGTGCCAGCAGCCAAGATAACCAGGGGGCACGGGAAGCTTTCTTT

j_call: TRBJ2-2
d_call: .
clone_size: .
v_call: TRBV29-1
cdr3_aa: CSVPNTSNTGELFF
cdr3_nt: TGCAGCGTCCCAAATACCTCGAACACCGGGGAGCTGTTTTTT

j_call: TRBJ2-2
d_call: .
clone_size: .
v_call: TRBV9
cdr3_aa: CASSGGVNTGELFF
cdr3_nt: TGTGCCAGCAGCGGAGGGGTTAACACCGGGGAGCTGTTTTTT

j_call: TRBJ2-5
d_call: TRBD1
clone_size: .
v_call: TRBV24-1
cdr3_aa: CATSDSDRVAQYF
cdr3_nt: TGTGCCACCAGTGATTCGGACAGGGTGGCCCAGTACTTC

j_call: TRBJ1-1
d_call: .
clone_size: .
v_call: TRBV5-1
cdr3_aa: CASSSRRDTEAFF
cdr3_nt: TGCGCCAGCAGCTCCCGCAGAGACACTGAAGCTTTCTTT

j_call: TRBJ2-5
d_call: .
clone_size: .
v_call: TRBV20-1
cdr3_aa: CSARGQQETQYF
cdr3_nt: TGCAGTGCTCGGGGCCAGCAAGAGACCCAGTACTTC

j_call: TRBJ1-1
d_call: .
clone_size: few
v_call: TRBV7-8
cdr3_aa: CASSLDQREAFF
cdr3_nt: TGTGCCAGCAGCTTGGACCAGAGGGAAGCTTTCTTT

j_call: TRBJ1-3
d_call: .
clone_size: .
v_call: TRBV7-3
cdr3_aa: CASSLGSVLGGNTIYF
cdr3_nt: TGTGCCAGCAGCTTGGGTTCCGTCCTGGGGGGAAACACCATATATTTT

j_call: TRBJ1-1
d_call: .
clone_size: .
v_call: TRBV24-1
cdr3_aa: CATRDLQNTEAFF
cdr3_nt: TGTGCCACCAGGGACCTACAGAACACTGAAGCTTTCTTT

j_call: TRBJ1-4
d_call: .
clone_size: .
v_call: TRBV3-1
cdr3_aa: CASTPRGAANEKLFF
cdr3_nt: TGTGCCAGCACCCCAAGAGGGGCTGCTAATGAAAAACTGTTTTTT